This entry concerns a single TCR beta chain. This may stem from a read error, because a much larger clone lies one nucleotide away. A second roughly 6 to 12 cycle PCR used barcoded and J-beta primers. CDR3-containing paired-end reads numbered at least 2.5 million in each sample. TCRdb passed the 5' RACE reads through MiXCR, listing each CDR3 protein once. Among roughly 1.7 million distinct CDR3 sequences listed, 34% were seen once. These data come from a study of blood T cells in healthy people across ages. CDR1 LGHNA and CDR2 YNFKEQ come from the germline V gene. The CDR3 loop spans 15 amino acids. The V call is TRBV4-2, the J call TRBJ2-4; TRBD1 might be the D (6 bases). Specimen: blood. The TCR comes from a woman in her 30s in good health. The CDR3 loop reads CASSQDGQIENIRYF. The CDR3, as DNA: TGTGCCAGCAGCCAAGATGGACAGATCGAAAACATTCGGTACTTC.